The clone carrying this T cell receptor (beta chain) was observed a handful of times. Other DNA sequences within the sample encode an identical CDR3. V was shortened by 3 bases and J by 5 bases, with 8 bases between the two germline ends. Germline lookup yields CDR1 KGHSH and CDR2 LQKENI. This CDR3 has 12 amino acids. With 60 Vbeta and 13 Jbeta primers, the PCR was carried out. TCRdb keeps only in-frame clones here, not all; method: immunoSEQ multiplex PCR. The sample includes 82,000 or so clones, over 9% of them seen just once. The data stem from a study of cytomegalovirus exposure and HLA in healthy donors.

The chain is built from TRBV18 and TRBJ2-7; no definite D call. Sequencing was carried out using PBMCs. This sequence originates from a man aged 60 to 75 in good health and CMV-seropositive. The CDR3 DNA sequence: TGTGCCAGCTCACCTCAGGCCCACGAGCAGTACTTC. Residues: CASSPQAHEQYF.